Listed below are T cell receptor beta chains from one sample, sequenced in a study of tissue T cells after allogeneic stem cell transplantation. Assay: immunoSEQ multiplex PCR; the TCRdb copy retains only in-frame clones and omits some. Counted here are about 3,500 clones, under 80% occurring once; the ten biggest clones make up about 5%. The material was left colon tissue, obtained at autopsy. The receptors here all came from a male patient at least 60 years old with steroid-refractory graft-versus-host disease after an allogeneic stem cell transplant. A subset of T cells may come from the graft donor. CDR3s include the opening cysteine and the closing phenylalanine or tryptophan. D genes are given only for firm matches. Clone size appears in some rows only: once, few, many, or a class for an expanded clone.

d_call: TRBD1
v_call: TRBV19
clone_size: .
j_call: TRBJ1-5
cdr3_nt: TGTGCCAGTAGGGACAGGAGGCTGGCGCCCCAGCATTTT
cdr3_aa: CASRDRRLAPQHF

d_call: TRBD1
v_call: TRBV2
clone_size: .
j_call: TRBJ2-7
cdr3_nt: TGTGCCACCGGGACAGGCCCGTCAGAGCAGTACTTC
cdr3_aa: CATGTGPSEQYF

d_call: .
v_call: TRBV19
clone_size: .
j_call: TRBJ1-1
cdr3_nt: TGTGCCAGTAGTATAGGTGTCGCACAGGCCCGAAGGGCTGAAGCTTTCTTT
cdr3_aa: CASSIGVAQARRAEAFF

d_call: TRBD1
v_call: TRBV5-1
clone_size: .
j_call: TRBJ2-1
cdr3_nt: TGCGCCAGCAGCGCCGGGACAGGGTCCTACAATGAGCAGTTCTTC
cdr3_aa: CASSAGTGSYNEQFF

d_call: .
v_call: TRBV2
clone_size: .
j_call: TRBJ2-1
cdr3_nt: TGTGCCAGCAGTGAAGGGCAGGGAAGCTACAATGAGCAGTTCTTC
cdr3_aa: CASSEGQGSYNEQFF

d_call: TRBD1
v_call: TRBV15
clone_size: once
j_call: TRBJ1-2
cdr3_nt: TGTGCCACCAGCAGAGATCAGGGGGCAAAAGGCTACACCTTC
cdr3_aa: CATSRDQGAKGYTF

d_call: .
v_call: TRBV5-6
clone_size: .
j_call: TRBJ2-5
cdr3_nt: TGTGCCAGCAGTCCAGGACAGTTAGGGACCCAGTACTTC
cdr3_aa: CASSPGQLGTQYF

d_call: .
v_call: TRBV28
clone_size: .
j_call: TRBJ1-1
cdr3_nt: TGTGCCAGCACACATTCGGGCACATTTGAAGCTTTCTTT
cdr3_aa: CASTHSGTFEAFF

d_call: .
v_call: TRBV5-8
clone_size: few
j_call: TRBJ1-4
cdr3_nt: TGTGCCAGCAGCTTAGACAGACCGTCAACTAATGAAAAACTGTTTTTT
cdr3_aa: CASSLDRPSTNEKLFF

d_call: TRBD1
v_call: TRBV2
clone_size: .
j_call: TRBJ1-2
cdr3_nt: TGTGCCAGCAGGGACAGGGGGCTAAGCTATGGCTACACCTTC
cdr3_aa: CASRDRGLSYGYTF

d_call: .
v_call: TRBV7-2
clone_size: .
j_call: TRBJ1-2
cdr3_nt: TGTGCCAGCAGCTACGTCTCTACTCGGACGGCGGACTATGGCTACACCTTC
cdr3_aa: CASSYVSTRTADYGYTF

d_call: .
v_call: TRBV5-1
clone_size: .
j_call: TRBJ1-5
cdr3_nt: TGCGCCAGCAGCTTGGTCCCGGGGGGCAATCAGCCCCAGCATTTT
cdr3_aa: CASSLVPGGNQPQHF

d_call: .
v_call: TRBV6-2/TRBV6-3
clone_size: .
j_call: TRBJ1-6
cdr3_nt: TGTGCCAGCAGCGAAACGGGGCGGTACTCACCCCTCCACTTT
cdr3_aa: CASSETGRYSPLHF

d_call: .
v_call: TRBV19
clone_size: .
j_call: TRBJ2-1
cdr3_nt: TGTGCCAGTAGTACGCGATTTACGGAACAGCGGTTCTTC
cdr3_aa: CASSTRFTEQRFF

d_call: .
v_call: TRBV5-5
clone_size: once
j_call: TRBJ2-7
cdr3_nt: TGTGCCAGCAGCTTGGAGGTAGGGGGGACAGTCCCCTACGAGCAGTACTTC
cdr3_aa: CASSLEVGGTVPYEQYF

d_call: .
v_call: TRBV12-3/TRBV12-4
clone_size: .
j_call: TRBJ2-5
cdr3_nt: TGTGCCAGCAGTTTCGGGATACAAGAGACCCAGTACTTC
cdr3_aa: CASSFGIQETQYF

d_call: .
v_call: TRBV5-6
clone_size: .
j_call: TRBJ2-2
cdr3_nt: TGTGCCAGCAGCCCCGGTCGCACCGGGGAGCTGTTTTTT
cdr3_aa: CASSPGRTGELFF

d_call: TRBD1
v_call: TRBV12-5
clone_size: .
j_call: TRBJ1-2
cdr3_nt: TGTGCTAGTGGTCCCGCCGGGACAGGGCGCGGCTACACCTTC
cdr3_aa: CASGPAGTGRGYTF

d_call: .
v_call: TRBV9
clone_size: .
j_call: TRBJ2-3
cdr3_nt: TGTGCCAGCAGCGTAACCCTTCAGTCGGATACGCAGTATTTT
cdr3_aa: CASSVTLQSDTQYF

d_call: .
v_call: TRBV4-1
clone_size: .
j_call: TRBJ2-6
cdr3_nt: TGCGCCAGCAGCCAAGAGGCCTTGACATCTCCTGGGGCCAACGTCCTGACTTTC
cdr3_aa: CASSQEALTSPGANVLTF

d_call: .
v_call: TRBV2
clone_size: once
j_call: TRBJ2-2
cdr3_nt: TGTGCCAGCAAGGCGACGGTGAACACCGGGGAGCTGTTTTTT
cdr3_aa: CASKATVNTGELFF

d_call: .
v_call: TRBV7-2
clone_size: .
j_call: TRBJ1-2
cdr3_nt: TGTGCCAGCAGCTTACAGGCTCCCGATGGCTACACCTTC
cdr3_aa: CASSLQAPDGYTF

d_call: .
v_call: TRBV5-1
clone_size: .
j_call: TRBJ1-5
cdr3_nt: TGCGCCAGCAGCTTGGGCACCGGGGGGAGCAATCAGCCCCAGCATTTT
cdr3_aa: CASSLGTGGSNQPQHF

d_call: .
v_call: TRBV10-3
clone_size: .
j_call: TRBJ2-5
cdr3_nt: TGTGCCATCGACAACAGGGGAAGTCGGGGGGCACAAGAGACCCAGTACTTC
cdr3_aa: CAIDNRGSRGAQETQYF

d_call: .
v_call: TRBV5-5
clone_size: few
j_call: TRBJ2-7
cdr3_nt: TGTGCCAGCAGCTTGGAATCCGGATCGTCCTACGAGCAGTACTTC
cdr3_aa: CASSLESGSSYEQYF

d_call: .
v_call: TRBV6-1
clone_size: .
j_call: TRBJ2-2
cdr3_nt: TGTGCCAGCAGTGAGATACTTCCGAACACCGGGGAGCTGTTTTTT
cdr3_aa: CASSEILPNTGELFF

d_call: TRBD1
v_call: TRBV18
clone_size: .
j_call: TRBJ2-3
cdr3_nt: TGTGCCAGCTCACCATTTCAGGGGGCGCGGGATACGCAGTATTTT
cdr3_aa: CASSPFQGARDTQYF

d_call: .
v_call: TRBV30
clone_size: .
j_call: TRBJ1-1
cdr3_nt: TGTGCCTGGAGTGTTGGTATCACTGAAGCTTTCTTT
cdr3_aa: CAWSVGITEAFF

d_call: TRBD2
v_call: TRBV3-1/TRBV3-2
clone_size: .
j_call: TRBJ2-1
cdr3_nt: TGTGCCAGCAGCCAAGATTCGGGGGGTGTGGTCAATGAGCAGTTCTTC
cdr3_aa: CASSQDSGGVVNEQFF

d_call: TRBD1
v_call: TRBV7-8
clone_size: .
j_call: TRBJ2-1
cdr3_nt: TGTGCCAGCAGCTTACCCCCGGGACAGGTTAAGTTCTTC
cdr3_aa: CASSLPPGQVKFF

d_call: .
v_call: TRBV28
clone_size: once
j_call: TRBJ2-2
cdr3_nt: TGTGCCAGCAGCCCACTCACCACGGACATGGAGCTGTTTTTT
cdr3_aa: CASSPLTTDMELFF

d_call: .
v_call: TRBV7-2
clone_size: .
j_call: TRBJ1-1
cdr3_nt: TGTGCCAGCAGACCGGCCGAGAACACTGAAGCTTTCTTT
cdr3_aa: CASRPAENTEAFF

d_call: .
v_call: TRBV6-2/TRBV6-3
clone_size: .
j_call: TRBJ1-2
cdr3_nt: TGTGCCAGCAGTTACAGGCAGGGGAACTATGGCTACACCTTC
cdr3_aa: CASSYRQGNYGYTF